A selection of T cell receptor beta chains follows, all from one sample in a study of tumor-infiltrating lymphocytes in primary liver carcinoma. TCRdb itself ran the multiplex PCR reads through MiXCR, one entry per CDR3 protein. Of approximately 310,000 distinct CDR3 sequences detected, 65% appear once; the ten largest clones hold roughly 9%. The sequenced sample was peripheral blood. The receptors were sampled from a middle-aged man with primary liver carcinoma and hepatitis B virus infection. Each CDR3 is given with its conserved first and last residue. D genes are given only for firm matches.

v_call: TRBV11-1
d_call: TRBD1
cdr3_aa: CASSSGTGGGEQFF

v_call: TRBV29-1
d_call: .
cdr3_aa: CSVRDSSNQPQHF

v_call: TRBV6-2/TRBV6-3
d_call: .
cdr3_aa: CAGSGRAFNQPQHF

v_call: TRBV6-2/TRBV6-3
d_call: .
cdr3_aa: CASSYSRVPNQPQHF

v_call: TRBV4-3
d_call: .
cdr3_aa: CASNQDRWDRETQYF

v_call: TRBV18
d_call: TRBD2
cdr3_aa: CASSPPGLAGGNEQFF

v_call: TRBV6-2/TRBV6-3
d_call: .
cdr3_aa: CASTHRLSGNTIYF

v_call: TRBV6-1
d_call: TRBD2
cdr3_aa: CASSEPGLAGEEQFF

v_call: TRBV14
d_call: TRBD2
cdr3_aa: CASSQTSGNADTQYF

v_call: TRBV7-9
d_call: .
cdr3_aa: CASNSLNFYEQYF

v_call: TRBV12-3/TRBV12-4
d_call: .
cdr3_aa: CTSTDGDAQPQHF

v_call: TRBV6-2/TRBV6-3
d_call: TRBD1
cdr3_aa: CASSPQDRVYNEQFF

v_call: TRBV28
d_call: .
cdr3_aa: CASTGPTNYEQYF

v_call: TRBV10-3
d_call: .
cdr3_aa: CAISEEQPWTTGQSF

v_call: TRBV20-1
d_call: .
cdr3_aa: CSARGAGSSGANVLTF

v_call: TRBV5-1
d_call: TRBD2
cdr3_aa: CASRAGGYNTQYF

v_call: TRBV6-5
d_call: .
cdr3_aa: CASSHTPTNEKLSF

v_call: TRBV29-1
d_call: .
cdr3_aa: CSIVPGTSFYEQYF

v_call: TRBV2
d_call: .
cdr3_aa: CTSSESHGANYGYTF

v_call: TRBV23-1
d_call: TRBD2
cdr3_aa: CASSQRTSGTPDTQYF

v_call: TRBV19
d_call: TRBD2
cdr3_aa: CASAEAGRKNEQFF

v_call: TRBV10-3
d_call: .
cdr3_aa: CATRLRREENQYF

v_call: TRBV5-1
d_call: .
cdr3_aa: CASRLDGYSTDTQYF

v_call: TRBV11-1
d_call: .
cdr3_aa: CVSSSSRGGEQYF

v_call: TRBV28
d_call: .
cdr3_aa: CASSLPPGINEQFF

v_call: TRBV6-5
d_call: .
cdr3_aa: CASSYGGPGYEQYF

v_call: TRBV6-5
d_call: TRBD2
cdr3_aa: CASSPPGLAGGEQFF

v_call: TRBV7-9
d_call: TRBD2
cdr3_aa: CASSPTTWEAGDNEQFF

v_call: TRBV2
d_call: TRBD1
cdr3_aa: CASSLSGTVGGEQFF

v_call: TRBV28
d_call: .
cdr3_aa: CASSLLAANTGELFF

v_call: TRBV13
d_call: .
cdr3_aa: CASSRELATYNEQFF

v_call: TRBV5-1
d_call: TRBD1
cdr3_aa: CASSGDSPSTDTQYF

v_call: TRBV14
d_call: .
cdr3_aa: CASSQQLGNTGELFF

v_call: TRBV7-9
d_call: .
cdr3_aa: CASSLGRSYEQFF

v_call: TRBV30
d_call: .
cdr3_aa: CAWSRQGTQYF

v_call: TRBV29-1
d_call: .
cdr3_aa: CSVATAGETQYF

v_call: TRBV11-2
d_call: .
cdr3_aa: CASSSGPEGGNQQYF

v_call: TRBV11-3
d_call: .
cdr3_aa: CASSWRGGRIDTQYF

v_call: TRBV5-1
d_call: TRBD2
cdr3_aa: CSSSPGLAGVNKQYF

v_call: TRBV14
d_call: .
cdr3_aa: CASSQGSQETQYF

v_call: TRBV5-1
d_call: .
cdr3_aa: CASSLAPHADMQYF

v_call: TRBV12-3/TRBV12-4
d_call: .
cdr3_aa: CASSLQEGRNEQYF

v_call: TRBV6-1
d_call: .
cdr3_aa: CASRETVNTEAFF

v_call: TRBV6-1
d_call: TRBD2
cdr3_aa: CAGSTSGSYEQYF

v_call: TRBV6-5
d_call: .
cdr3_aa: CASSRGSFYEQYF

v_call: TRBV11-1
d_call: TRBD1
cdr3_aa: CASNHDHEQGDKDRPQHF

v_call: TRBV7-9
d_call: .
cdr3_aa: CASTPRRGIDTGELFF

v_call: TRBV5-1
d_call: TRBD1
cdr3_aa: CASSTGDRGPLGYGYTF

v_call: TRBV24-1
d_call: .
cdr3_aa: CATSESGRPDQPQHF

v_call: TRBV7-8
d_call: TRBD1
cdr3_aa: CASSRDRGHEQFF

v_call: TRBV29-1
d_call: .
cdr3_aa: CSVSAGRGMGTEAFF

v_call: TRBV28
d_call: .
cdr3_aa: CASSPPKAVLPYERYF